This T cell receptor beta chain was recorded in a study of blood T cells in healthy people across ages. Study at large: Capture by template switching was about one barcoded beta molecule per two T cells.

Germline loops: CDR1 SNHLY, CDR2 FYNNEI. This CDR3 comprises 15 residues. J lost 6 bases, V lost 4 bases, and 5 bases had no gene match. Extraction yielded at least 5.5 micrograms of total RNA per sample. The second PCR ran about 6 to 11 cycles with a sample-barcoded 5' primer and J-beta primers. TCRdb ran MiXCR on the 5' RACE reads and lists one entry per CDR3 protein. The table lists about 670,000 distinct CDR3 sequences, approximately 52% of them singletons. The TCR originated in a woman of 80 years or more in good health. Sequenced sample: blood. The chain carries TRBV2 and TRBJ2-1; 11 positions agree with TRBD2. CDR3 region: CASSGLAGSINEQFF. The CDR3 DNA follows: TGTGCCAGCAGTGGACTAGCGGGGAGCATCAATGAGCAGTTCTTC.